The next 8 T cell receptor beta chains were all read from a single sample in a study of blood T cell repertoires in COVID-19. Sequencing was performed with immunoSEQ multiplex PCR; in TCRdb, only in-frame clones are kept and a portion is missing. In the table there are fewer than 50,000 clones, 83% of which are singletons. Sequencing input: peripheral blood. These receptors were taken from a woman aged 80 or older with active or convalescent COVID-19.

The chain joins TRBV6-5 to TRBJ1-4, with D uncertain. CDR3 length: 14 residues. Germline CDR1 MNHEY, CDR2 SVGAGI. With 2 bases removed from V and 4 bases from J, the gap between germline ends came to 8 bases. CDR3: CASSYPELNEKLFF. DNA of the CDR3: TGTGCCAGCAGTTACCCTGAGCTTAATGAAAAACTGTTTTTT.

This clone was detected a few times. CDR3 bases: TGTGCCAGCAGTGCCGGGACTAGCGGGACAAATGAGCAGTTCTTC. This translates into CASSAGTSGTNEQFF. The J gene is TRBJ2-1, the V gene TRBV6-1, with TRBD2 identical over 13 bases. Trimming cost V 4 bases and J 7 bases; bases outside gene matches: 4. The CDR3 covers 15 residues. CDR1 is MNHNS, CDR2 SASEGT, per germline.

This chain joins TRBV10-1 and TRBJ2-1; 10 nucleotides align to TRBD2. Germline CDR1 and CDR2: WNHNN and SYGVQD (reference sequence). The CDR3 spans 16 residues. V dropped 6 bases and J dropped 3; count of bases not matched to a gene: 8. The CDR3 loop reads CASSEGIAGGYNEQFF. The CDR3 nucleotides read TGCGCCAGCAGCGAGGGGATAGCGGGAGGCTACAATGAGCAGTTCTTC.

The chain recombines TRBV7-2 with TRBJ2-5, with D perhaps matching TRBD2 (5 bases). V lost 3 bases and J lost 4, with 15 bases in between. This CDR3 is 15 amino acids long. Germline V gives CDR1 SGHTA, CDR2 FQGNSA. CDR3 nucleotide sequence: TGTGCCAGCAGCTTTCGGACTCTAAAGGGAGAGACCCAGTACTTC. This translates into CASSFRTLKGETQYF.

DNA for the CDR3: TGTGCCACCAGCAGAGATCGGGTAACGATGAACACCGGGGAGCTGTTTTTT. Encoded protein: CATSRDRVTMNTGELFF. The V gene is TRBV15, the J gene TRBJ2-2; D is uncertain. V was trimmed by 0 bases and J by 1 base, leaving 12 bases between them. CDR1 is LNHNV, CDR2 YYDKDF, per germline (reference sequence). The CDR3 is 17 residues long.

The rearrangement links TRBV6-4 to TRBJ2-5; 16 bases are a match to TRBD2. The junction had 11 bases not matched to a gene; V was cut back by 1 base and J by 6 bases. The CDR3 has 19 amino acids. CDR1 and CDR2 (germline): MRHNA, SNTAGT. CDR3 sequence: CASSDWGTSGRAMAKTQYF. The CDR3 DNA follows: TGTGCCAGCAGTGACTGGGGGACTAGCGGGAGGGCAATGGCGAAGACCCAGTACTTC.

As DNA, the CDR3 is TGTGCCAGCAGCTTAAAGTTAGCGGGCACAGATACGCAGTATTTT. This codes for CASSLKLAGTDTQYF. This chain joins TRBV7-3 and TRBJ2-3, with D perhaps matching TRBD2 (6 bases). This CDR3 has 15 residues. Germline CDR1 reads SGHTA; CDR2 reads FQGTGA. V lost 1 base and J lost 1, with 9 bases in between.

This clone was detected once. The V and J genes are TRBV9 and TRBJ2-3; 8 bases fit TRBD2. The CDR3 totals 16 residues. Per germline, CDR1 SGDLS and CDR2 YYNGEE. V gave up 2 bases and J gave up 1 base; unmatched junction bases: 6. The CDR3 here is CASSVGSGARTDTQYF. DNA for the CDR3: TGTGCCAGCAGCGTGGGTAGCGGGGCCCGCACAGATACGCAGTATTTT.